These 7 T cell receptor beta chains were all obtained from the same sample, sequenced in a study of T-cell reconstitution after alpha-beta-depleted transplantation in children. Unique molecular identifiers were built into the TCRbeta library. TCRdb re-called the PCR reads with MiXCR, one entry per CDR3 protein. The sample carries 500,000 to 650,000 distinct CDR3 sequences, about an eighth recorded once. Sequenced material: PBMCs, mostly from graft donor cells, taken 180 days after TCRalphabeta/CD19-depleted stem cell transplant. Source of these receptors: a female patient under 10 years old who had a stem cell transplant for aplastic anemia, so the T cells may come from the graft donor.

The J gene is TRBJ2-1, the V gene TRBV3-1; 11 nucleotides line up with TRBD2. This CDR3 has 16 residues. Germline CDR1 LGHDT, CDR2 YNNKEL (reference sequence). J was trimmed by 7 bases and V by 6 bases; bases with no gene match: 11. CDR3 protein: CASRDGKLAGENEQFF. The CDR3 nucleotides are TGTGCCAGCAGGGACGGGAAACTAGCGGGAGAGAATGAGCAGTTCTTC.

This clonotype came up a few times. The chain carries TRBV4-2 and TRBJ1-3; D is uncertain. This CDR3 is 16 amino acids long. CDR1 and CDR2 (germline): LGHNA, YNFKEQ. Trimming left V 0 bases short and J 0 bases short, with 9 bases between. The CDR3: CASSQDNVDSGNTIYF. In DNA, the CDR3 is TGTGCCAGCAGCCAAGATAACGTAGACTCTGGAAACACCATATATTTT.

This clonotype was detected only a few times. This chain connects TRBV5-1 to TRBJ1-1; D ambiguous. Germline-derived CDR1 and CDR2 are SGHRS and YFSETQ. V lost 5 bases and J lost 1, with 9 bases in between. This CDR3 is 13 amino acids long. The DNA for the CDR3 is TGCGCCAGCAGTTTTTCAAGGAACACTGAAGCTTTCTTT. Translating gives CASSFSRNTEAFF.

This chain links TRBV7-2 with TRBJ2-4; D unclear. The germline V gene has CDR1 SGHTA and CDR2 FQGNSA. V was cut by 0 bases and J by 0 bases, with 6 bases left in between. This CDR3 comprises 15 residues. CDR3 nucleotides: TGTGCCAGCAGCTTAGCACTCATAGCCAAAAACATTCAGTACTTC. This translates into CASSLALIAKNIQYF.

This rearrangement joins TRBV4-1 to TRBJ2-5, with D possibly being TRBD2 (7 bases). Germline loops: CDR1 MGHRA, CDR2 YSYEKL. V was cut by 2 bases and J by 2 bases, with 12 bases left in between. CDR3 length equals 15 residues. The CDR3 DNA is TGCGCCAGCAGCCAAAGGGGGGGAGTACAAGAGACCCAGTACTTC. This gives the protein CASSQRGGVQETQYF.

This clonotype was counted between two and nine times. This chain joins TRBV12-3 or TRBV12-4 and TRBJ2-1, with D perhaps TRBD1 or TRBD2 (7 bases each). The CDR3 is 14 residues long. The V and J ends lost 3 bases and 8 bases respectively, with 14 bases between them. The CDR3 protein is CASSFFAGGDEQFF. CDR3 DNA: TGTGCCAGCAGTTTCTTTGCAGGGGGGGATGAGCAGTTCTTC.

In its sample, this clonotype was seen a few times. The CDR3 DNA is TGTGCCAGCAGCTTACCGCCTTATAGGGATTACAATGAGCAGTTCTTC. This encodes CASSLPPYRDYNEQFF. The V and J genes are TRBV7-2 and TRBJ2-1; no clear D. V shed 2 bases and J shed 4 bases, with 15 bases lying between them. The germline V gene has CDR1 SGHTA and CDR2 FQGNSA. The CDR3 sequence is 16 residues long.